A selection of T cell receptor beta chains follows, all from one sample in a study of spatial heterogeneity in lung cancer. One entry per CDR3 protein results from TCRdb running MiXCR on the 5' RACE reads. The sample shows roughly 24,000 distinct CDR3 sequences, around 10% of them seen only once. This specimen consisted of PBMCs, obtained at follow-up. The receptors derive from a male donor with early-stage non-small cell lung cancer. CDR3s include the opening cysteine and the closing phenylalanine or tryptophan. The order of the fields is V gene, clone size, J gene, CDR3 protein. Clone size is given for some rows only: seen once, a few or many times, or a class if the clone is expanded.

v_call: TRBV11-2; clone_size: many; j_call: TRBJ2-3; cdr3_aa: CASSHRAGQGGLDTQYF
v_call: TRBV7-9; clone_size: .; j_call: TRBJ2-2; cdr3_aa: CALPPRGNTGELFF
v_call: TRBV28; clone_size: many; j_call: TRBJ2-5; cdr3_aa: CASSFEGAVETQYF
v_call: TRBV7-2; clone_size: many; j_call: TRBJ2-5; cdr3_aa: CASSLLGGVPETQYF
v_call: TRBV19; clone_size: many; j_call: TRBJ2-1; cdr3_aa: CASSPWTGNLDNEQFF
v_call: TRBV4-3; clone_size: many; j_call: TRBJ2-7; cdr3_aa: CASSQDSNGGWYEQYF
v_call: TRBV6-5; clone_size: many; j_call: TRBJ2-5; cdr3_aa: CASRRGQAVPQETQYF
v_call: TRBV7-2; clone_size: many; j_call: TRBJ2-5; cdr3_aa: CASSLAQTLRQETQYF
v_call: TRBV20-1; clone_size: .; j_call: TRBJ1-1; cdr3_aa: CSAGRTGGSTEAFF
v_call: TRBV20-1; clone_size: .; j_call: TRBJ1-6; cdr3_aa: CSAHRESSYNSPLHF
v_call: TRBV20-1; clone_size: many; j_call: TRBJ1-1; cdr3_aa: CSAYHTALGEAFF
v_call: TRBV7-2; clone_size: few; j_call: TRBJ2-5; cdr3_aa: CASSLPTGRGQETQYF
v_call: TRBV6-1; clone_size: .; j_call: TRBJ1-6; cdr3_aa: CASSDKHFSYNSPLHF
v_call: TRBV24-1; clone_size: few; j_call: TRBJ2-3; cdr3_aa: CATSDPGGGGADTQYF
v_call: TRBV29-1; clone_size: .; j_call: TRBJ2-7; cdr3_aa: CSAKGGGDEQYF
v_call: TRBV5-4; clone_size: many; j_call: TRBJ2-2; cdr3_aa: CASSLAGEIGELFF
v_call: TRBV28; clone_size: .; j_call: TRBJ1-3; cdr3_aa: CASSLAETGFVFGNTIYF
v_call: TRBV29-1; clone_size: few; j_call: TRBJ1-1; cdr3_aa: CSVRPYTEAFF
v_call: TRBV6-5; clone_size: .; j_call: TRBJ2-7; cdr3_aa: CASRGLGGEQYF
v_call: TRBV11-3; clone_size: .; j_call: TRBJ2-1; cdr3_aa: CASSSGGFGNEQFF
v_call: TRBV19; clone_size: many; j_call: TRBJ2-1; cdr3_aa: CASSTNPAMNEQFF
v_call: TRBV28; clone_size: few; j_call: TRBJ2-7; cdr3_aa: CASSSSRVVGSYEQYF
v_call: TRBV5-4; clone_size: many; j_call: TRBJ2-7; cdr3_aa: CASSPWTGDIEQYF
v_call: TRBV5-1; clone_size: .; j_call: TRBJ2-5; cdr3_aa: CASSLGTSGEETQYF
v_call: TRBV20-1; clone_size: few; j_call: TRBJ1-6; cdr3_aa: CSARDRRGPLHF
v_call: TRBV3-1; clone_size: few; j_call: TRBJ2-7; cdr3_aa: CASSHGTSGGYEQYF
v_call: TRBV4-3; clone_size: many; j_call: TRBJ2-7; cdr3_aa: CAISQGITYEQYF
v_call: TRBV12-3/TRBV12-4; clone_size: many; j_call: TRBJ2-1; cdr3_aa: CASRNLANYEQFF
v_call: TRBV5-1; clone_size: few; j_call: TRBJ2-7; cdr3_aa: CASSHRGNSYEQYF
v_call: TRBV5-8; clone_size: few; j_call: TRBJ2-5; cdr3_aa: CASSEIRETQYF
v_call: TRBV7-8; clone_size: many; j_call: TRBJ2-3; cdr3_aa: CASSPTGGGAQTDTQYF
v_call: TRBV2; clone_size: many; j_call: TRBJ1-2; cdr3_aa: CASSPQVQNYGYTF
v_call: TRBV5-1; clone_size: .; j_call: TRBJ2-3; cdr3_aa: CASSLTGNTDTQYF
v_call: TRBV7-2; clone_size: .; j_call: TRBJ2-5; cdr3_aa: CASSFGVSGETQYF
v_call: TRBV2; clone_size: few; j_call: TRBJ1-2; cdr3_aa: CASRRQGADYGYTF
v_call: TRBV12-3/TRBV12-4; clone_size: few; j_call: TRBJ2-3; cdr3_aa: CASSFSSLDTQYF
v_call: TRBV7-2; clone_size: many; j_call: TRBJ1-1; cdr3_aa: CASSLGQGGPEAFF
v_call: TRBV28; clone_size: .; j_call: TRBJ1-2; cdr3_aa: CASSSSGTGGYTF
v_call: TRBV4-3; clone_size: .; j_call: TRBJ2-2; cdr3_aa: CASSQDGTAPTGELFF
v_call: TRBV20-1; clone_size: .; j_call: TRBJ2-1; cdr3_aa: CSAPNLAVSSYNEQFF
v_call: TRBV6-4; clone_size: .; j_call: TRBJ2-3; cdr3_aa: CASSVSPEGGRDTQYF
v_call: TRBV4-3; clone_size: many; j_call: TRBJ1-1; cdr3_aa: CASSQGPNTEAFF
v_call: TRBV4-3; clone_size: .; j_call: TRBJ2-7; cdr3_aa: CASSQTPGQGYEQYF
v_call: TRBV6-2/TRBV6-3; clone_size: .; j_call: TRBJ1-1; cdr3_aa: CASSFTLQGARAFF
v_call: TRBV6-1; clone_size: few; j_call: TRBJ2-1; cdr3_aa: CASRPGFGVDNEQFF
v_call: TRBV4-1; clone_size: few; j_call: TRBJ1-4; cdr3_aa: CASSQLGTGGEKLFF
v_call: TRBV28; clone_size: many; j_call: TRBJ1-5; cdr3_aa: CASSPGLAGHNQPQHF
v_call: TRBV5-4; clone_size: many; j_call: TRBJ2-3; cdr3_aa: CASSFPGALIDTQYF
v_call: TRBV20-1; clone_size: few; j_call: TRBJ2-1; cdr3_aa: CSARRGERQFF
v_call: TRBV20-1; clone_size: .; j_call: TRBJ2-5; cdr3_aa: CSARESGGVGETQYF